This T cell receptor beta chain derives from a study of CD8 T cells in Susac syndrome. Study-level information: Active disease was present in about six of the sequenced Susac syndrome patients, and remission in eight.

RNA in amounts of about 0.45 to 1 ug was reverse transcribed with random hexamers. An immunoSEQ multiplex PCR generated amplified TCR beta CDR3 products spanning 54 Vbeta and 13 Jbeta. TCRdb recomputed calls from the immunoSEQ multiplex PCR reads with MiXCR, one row per CDR3 protein. The sample includes about 100,000 distinct CDR3 sequences, about 95% of them seen just once. Recently defined diagnostic criteria for definite or probable disease were fulfilled by Susac syndrome patients. TEMRA cells were enriched by FACS, while CD8+ and CD4+ T cells were obtained through a negative isolation that was performed magnetically. This clonotype was found once. Source material: CD8+ T cells from PBMCs. This TCR derives from a human donor with Susac syndrome.

The DNA for the CDR3 is TGTGCCAGCAGCGTGGATCCCGCGACGGACAGGGGCTATGGCTACACCTTC. Protein sequence: CASSVDPATDRGYGYTF. J is TRBJ1-2 and V is TRBV9; 9 bases are a match to TRBD1. Trimming took 2 bases from V and 4 from J; bases not matched to a gene: 12. Looked up from germline, CDR1 is SGDLS and CDR2 is YYNGEE. CDR3 size: 17 residues.